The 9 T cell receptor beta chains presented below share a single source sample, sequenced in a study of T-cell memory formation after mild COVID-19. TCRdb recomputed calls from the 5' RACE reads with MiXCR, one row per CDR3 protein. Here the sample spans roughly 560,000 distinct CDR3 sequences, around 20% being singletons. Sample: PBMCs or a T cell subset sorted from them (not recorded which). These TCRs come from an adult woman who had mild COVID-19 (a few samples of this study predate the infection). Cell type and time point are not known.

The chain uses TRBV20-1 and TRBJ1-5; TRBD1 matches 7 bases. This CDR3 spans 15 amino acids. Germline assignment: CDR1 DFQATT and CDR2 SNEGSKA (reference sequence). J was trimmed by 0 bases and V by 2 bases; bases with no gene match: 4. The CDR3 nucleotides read TGCAGTGCTAGAAACAGGGGATATAGCAATCAGCCCCAGCATTTT. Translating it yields CSARNRGYSNQPQHF.

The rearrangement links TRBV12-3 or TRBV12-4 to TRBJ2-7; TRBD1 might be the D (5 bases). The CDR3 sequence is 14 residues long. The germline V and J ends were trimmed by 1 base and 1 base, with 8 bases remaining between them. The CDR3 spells CASSLDDRSYEQYF. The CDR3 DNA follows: TGTGCCAGCAGTTTAGATGACAGATCCTACGAGCAGTACTTC.

DNA for the CDR3: TGTGCCAGCAGACTCTATAGAGAGACCCAGTACTTC. Its protein product is CASRLYRETQYF. J is TRBJ2-5 and V is TRBV12-3 or TRBV12-4, with D hard to call. This CDR3 spans 12 amino acids. V lost 6 bases and J lost 4, with 9 bases in between.

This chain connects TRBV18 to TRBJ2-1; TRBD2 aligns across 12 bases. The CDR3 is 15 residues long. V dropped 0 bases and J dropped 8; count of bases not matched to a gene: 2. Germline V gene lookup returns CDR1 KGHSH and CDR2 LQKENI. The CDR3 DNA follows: TGTGCCAGCTCACCACCGACTAGCGGGAGCCATGAGCAGTTCTTC. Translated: CASSPPTSGSHEQFF.

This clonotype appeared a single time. CDR3 region: CASSSSLAGQGLLTDTQYF. The CDR3 region has the DNA TGCGCCAGCAGCTCGTCGTTAGCGGGACAGGGGCTCCTCACAGATACGCAGTATTTT. V and J are TRBV5-1 and TRBJ2-3, with 10 bases matching TRBD1. The CDR3 sequence is 19 residues long. The J segment lost 2 bases and the V segment lost 3 bases, leaving 15 bases of the junction unmatched. The germline V gene encodes CDR1 SGHRS and CDR2 YFSETQ. The complete variable domain, with remaining parts taken from reference TRBV5-1 and TRBJ2-3, reads KAGVTQTPRYLIKTRGQQVTLSCSPISGHRSVSWYQQTPGQGLQFLFEYFSETQRNKGNFPGRFSGRQFSNSRSEMNVSTLELGDSALYLCASSSSLAGQGLLTDTQYFGPGTRLTVL.

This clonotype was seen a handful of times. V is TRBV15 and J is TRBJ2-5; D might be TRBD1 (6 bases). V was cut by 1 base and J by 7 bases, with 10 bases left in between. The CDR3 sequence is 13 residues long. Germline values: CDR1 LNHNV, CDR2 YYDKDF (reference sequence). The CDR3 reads CATSRVAQGTQYF. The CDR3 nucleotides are TGTGCCACCAGCAGAGTCGCACAGGGGACCCAGTACTTC.

The CDR3 sequence: CASSVTGGPAYEQYF. In DNA form, the CDR3 reads TGTGCCAGCAGCGTCACGGGGGGGCCTGCCTACGAGCAGTACTTC. The chain employs TRBV9 and TRBJ2-7; 8 nucleotides align to TRBD2. The CDR3 runs 15 residues. Germline CDR1 and CDR2: SGDLS and YYNGEE. Losses at the gene ends were 2 bases for V and 2 bases for J; bases not matched to a gene: 6.

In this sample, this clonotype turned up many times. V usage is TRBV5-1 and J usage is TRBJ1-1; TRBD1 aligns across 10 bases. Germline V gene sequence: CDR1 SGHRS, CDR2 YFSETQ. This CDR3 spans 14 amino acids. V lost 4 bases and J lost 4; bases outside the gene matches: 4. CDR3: CASSGGQGGTEAFF. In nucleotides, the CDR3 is TGCGCCAGCAGCGGAGGACAGGGGGGCACTGAAGCTTTCTTT.

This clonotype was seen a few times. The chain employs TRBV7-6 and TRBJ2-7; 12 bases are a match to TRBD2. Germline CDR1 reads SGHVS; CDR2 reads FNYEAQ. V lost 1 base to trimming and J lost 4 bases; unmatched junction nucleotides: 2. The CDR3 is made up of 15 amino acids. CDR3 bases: TGTGCCAGCAGCTTAGGGACTAGCGGGGTGTACGAGCAGTACTTC. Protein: CASSLGTSGVYEQYF.